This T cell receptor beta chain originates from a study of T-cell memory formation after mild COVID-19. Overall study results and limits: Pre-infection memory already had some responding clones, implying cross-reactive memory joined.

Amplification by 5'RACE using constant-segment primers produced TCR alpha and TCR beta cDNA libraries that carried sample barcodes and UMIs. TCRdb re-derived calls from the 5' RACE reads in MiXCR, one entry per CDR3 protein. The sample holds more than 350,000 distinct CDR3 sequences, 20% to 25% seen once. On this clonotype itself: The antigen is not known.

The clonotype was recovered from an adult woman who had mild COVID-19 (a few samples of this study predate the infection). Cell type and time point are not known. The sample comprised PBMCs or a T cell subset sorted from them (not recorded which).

This CDR3 reads CSARGVGGAGEKLFF. The CDR3 region has the DNA TGCAGTGCTAGGGGCGTCGGGGGCGCGGGAGAAAAACTGTTTTTT. The J gene is TRBJ1-4, the V gene TRBV20-1; maybe TRBD1 (6 bases). This CDR3 has 15 amino acids. V lost 3 bases and J lost 8, with 19 bases in between. Germline assignment: CDR1 DFQATT and CDR2 SNEGSKA (reference sequence).